This TCR beta chain was identified in a study of blood T cell repertoires in COVID-19. As for the study in general: Sites across the United States, Italy and Spain contributed samples from acute and convalescent COVID-19. Sample material is recorded as cDNA or gDNA derived from T cells, B-cell-depleted T cells, or PBMCs.

Trimming removed 5 bases at V and 14 bases at J, with 12 bases between. Per germline, CDR1 MGHRA and CDR2 YSYEKL. The CDR3 sequence is 10 residues long. In the original workflow: Amplification with reference gene primers provided the estimates of nucleated cell counts. Only in-frame clones appear in the TCRdb table, and some are missing; sequencing was by immunoSEQ multiplex PCR. D and trimming were read from the DNA, whereas the V and J calls and clone size are those reported in that table. Of around 200,000 clones in the sample, roughly four fifths were seen once. The TCR was taken from a woman aged 40 to 50 with acute or convalescent COVID-19. The sequencing sample was made of peripheral blood. The J gene is TRBJ1-1, the V gene TRBV4-1; TRBD1 might be the D (5 bases). The CDR3 DNA sequence: TGCGCCAGCAGCGCGGGGACGTGGTTCTTT. The encoded protein is CASSAGTWFF.